Shown below are 11 T cell receptor beta chains from a single sample sequenced in a study of blood T cell repertoires in COVID-19. The repertoire was sequenced with immunoSEQ multiplex PCR; TCRdb's copy has only in-frame clones and lacks some. The sample shows about 280,000 clones, 85% of them seen only once. Sample: PBMCs or T cells enriched from blood (not recorded which). These receptors all stem from a woman in her forties or fifties who had recovered from COVID-19.

This rearrangement joins TRBV7-8 to TRBJ1-1; TRBD1 agrees at 10 bases. The CDR3 loop spans 14 amino acids. CDR1 is SGHVS and CDR2 is FQNEAQ in the germline V gene. The V and J ends lost 6 bases and 3 bases, in that order; junction bases with no gene match: 4. The CDR3 region is CASRWGTGDTEAFF. The CDR3 coding sequence is TGTGCCAGCAGATGGGGGACAGGGGACACTGAAGCTTTCTTT.

This chain links TRBV27 with TRBJ2-2, with D perhaps TRBD2 (6 bases). The V gene lost 2 bases and the J gene lost 5 bases, with 12 bases spanning the gap. The CDR3 covers 15 residues. Germline assignment: CDR1 MNHEY and CDR2 SMNVEV (reference sequence). The CDR3 sequence: CASSLDRRGTGELFF. DNA of the CDR3: TGTGCCAGCAGTTTAGATCGGAGGGGAACCGGGGAGCTGTTTTTT.

The chain employs TRBV15 and TRBJ1-2; tentative D call: TRBD1 (5 bases). V lost 1 base and J 4 bases, leaving 7 bases between the germline ends. Germline loops: CDR1 LNHNV, CDR2 YYDKDF (reference sequence). CDR3 length: 13 residues. The DNA for the CDR3 is TGTGCCACCAGCAGAGCCGGGGGCTATGGCTACACCTTC. Amino acid sequence: CATSRAGGYGYTF. Variable domain in full (rest from reference TRBV15 and TRBJ1-2): DAMVIQNPRYQVTQFGKPVTLSCSQTLNHNVMYWYQQKSSQAPKLLFHYYDKDFNNEADTPDNFQSRRPNTSFCFLDIRSPGLGDTAMYLCATSRAGGYGYTFGSGTRLTVV.

V is TRBV29-1 and J is TRBJ2-2, with a weak D call TRBD1 (5 bases). V gave up 4 bases and J gave up 2 bases, with 8 bases separating them. CDR3 length: 13 residues. Germline V gives CDR1 SQVTM, CDR2 ANQGSEA. The CDR3 coding sequence is TGCAGCGTTGGACAGAGAAACACCGGGGAGCTGTTTTTT. Protein: CSVGQRNTGELFF.

The gene calls are TRBV5-6 and TRBJ1-5; D ambiguous. The CDR3 is made up of 10 amino acids. Per the germline V gene, CDR1 is SGHDT and CDR2 is YYEEEE. The V gene lost 6 bases and the J gene lost 7 bases, with 5 bases spanning the gap. DNA of the CDR3: TGTGCCAGCACCCCACAGCCCCAGCATTTT. Its protein product is CASTPQPQHF.

This clone was recorded only once. The chain is built from TRBV18 and TRBJ2-7; D uncertain. This CDR3 spans 15 amino acids. Germline V gives CDR1 KGHSH, CDR2 LQKENI. V was trimmed by 0 bases and J by 2 bases, leaving 11 bases between them. This CDR3 reads CASSPPLGRTYEQYF. DNA of the CDR3: TGTGCCAGCTCACCACCGCTGGGCAGAACCTACGAGCAGTACTTC.

This sequence joins TRBV28 and TRBJ1-4; unclear D gene. The germline V and J ends were trimmed by 2 bases and 8 bases, with 9 bases remaining between them. The CDR3 runs to 13 residues. Germline CDR1 reads MDHEN; CDR2 reads SYDVKM. The CDR3 DNA sequence: TGTGCCAGCAGTTTACCCGGGGAGGAAAAACTGTTTTTT. Amino acid sequence: CASSLPGEEKLFF.

The chain combines TRBV7-2 with TRBJ2-7, with a tentative D call TRBD2 (6 bases). Trimming removed 7 bases at V and 0 bases at J, with 19 bases between. CDR1 and CDR2 from the germline V gene are SGHTA and FQGNSA. The CDR3 loop spans 16 amino acids. Here the CDR3 DNA reads TGTGCCAGCATCCTGGGAGTAGGACTAAGCTCCTACGAGCAGTACTTC. Amino acids: CASILGVGLSSYEQYF.

This clone was seen only a few times. The chain employs TRBV5-6 and TRBJ1-6; TRBD1 aligns across 7 bases. The germline V gene has CDR1 SGHDT and CDR2 YYEEEE. The junction had 14 bases not matched to a gene; V was cut back by 3 bases and J by 8 bases. This CDR3 comprises 17 residues. This CDR3 is CASSSGQANIFYSPLHF. DNA for the CDR3: TGTGCCAGCAGCTCCGGACAGGCGAATATCTTTTATTCACCCCTCCACTTT.

The gene calls are TRBV2 and TRBJ2-2; weak D call: TRBD1 (6 bases). The V end lost 3 bases, the J end lost 4 bases, and 12 bases lay between the germline ends. In germline, CDR1 is SNHLY, CDR2 FYNNEI. The CDR3 has 15 amino acids. The CDR3 protein is CASSETGRGTGELFF. The CDR3 DNA is TGTGCCAGCAGTGAGACAGGTAGAGGCACCGGGGAGCTGTTTTTT.

This chain connects TRBV4-3 to TRBJ2-1; the D is unclear. V was shortened by 0 bases and J by 9 bases, with 9 bases between the two germline ends. This CDR3 has 13 amino acids. Germline V gene sequence: CDR1 LGHNA, CDR2 YSLEER. The CDR3 DNA reads TGCGCCAGCAGCCAAGATGTTTCTAGTGAGCAGTTCTTC. Its translation is CASSQDVSSEQFF.